One sample yielded the 14 T cell receptor beta chains listed below, sequenced in a study of shared clonotypes between healthy human individuals (TCRdb year 2020). Library preparation was by the immunoSEQ multiplex PCR assay. The table was pulled from immuneACCESS by TCRdb, which kept in-frame rearrangements only. Such tables lose some clones; where checked, under half of the loss comes from unresolved V genes, and the rest has no known cause. The sample profile shows approximately 2.1 million clones; approximately 93% of them were found once. Clones ranked in the top ten supply 0.39% of the sample. Material for sequencing was naive CD4+ T cells from PBMCs. The cell subset or site label of this sample denotes: CD45RA+ positively selected. The origin of the receptors is a young man in good health. Some clones in this sample may be carry-over from other donors' samples.

About this clone: Other DNA sequences in the sample encode the same CDR3. The chain joins TRBV7-2 to TRBJ2-1; the D gene is possibly TRBD1 (5 bases). Per the germline V gene, CDR1 is SGHTA and CDR2 is FQGNSA. The V end lost 1 base, the J end lost 7 bases, and 11 bases lay between the germline ends. CDR3 length equals 14 residues. The CDR3 nucleotides read TGTGCCAGCAGCTTAGGGCAGGGCAGAAATGAGCAGTTCTTC. This gives the protein CASSLGQGRNEQFF.

This chain connects TRBV5-1 to TRBJ2-1, with TRBD1 identical over 7 bases. V gave up 0 bases and J gave up 4 bases; unmatched junction bases: 7. Germline V gene lookup returns CDR1 SGHRS and CDR2 YFSETQ. CDR3 length: 16 residues. CDR3 sequence reads: CASSLADRALYNEQFF. DNA for the CDR3: TGCGCCAGCAGCTTGGCCGACAGGGCGCTTTACAATGAGCAGTTCTTC.

The V and J genes are TRBV7-2 and TRBJ2-7; D unresolved. The V gene's germline CDR1 is SGHTA and CDR2 FQGNSA. The germline V and J ends were trimmed by 2 bases and 1 base, with 18 bases remaining between them. CDR3 length equals 17 residues. DNA for the CDR3: TGTGCCAGCAGCTTATCCCTTACGTGGGAAGCATCCTACGAGCAGTACTTC. It is translated as CASSLSLTWEASYEQYF. The whole variable domain, filled in from reference TRBV7-2 and TRBJ2-7, reads GAGVSQSPSNKVTEKGKDVELRCDPISGHTALYWYRQSLGQGLEFLIYFQGNSAPDKSGLPSDRFSAERTGGSVSTLTIQRTQQEDSAVYLCASSLSLTWEASYEQYFGPGTRLTVT.

The chain links TRBV20-1 to TRBJ1-2; D might be TRBD1 (6 bases). The V gene's germline CDR1 is DFQATT and CDR2 SNEGSKA (reference sequence). The CDR3 loop spans 10 amino acids. The V end was cut by 2 bases, the J end by 12 bases, with 10 bases between. CDR3 protein: CSARRGIDTF. CDR3 bases: TGCAGTGCTAGAAGGGGGATCGACACCTTC.

The chain joins TRBV5-4 to TRBJ1-1; 10 positions match TRBD1. After removal of 4 bases from V and 5 bases from J, the junction contained 5 bases not matched to a gene. Germline lookup yields CDR1 SGHNT and CDR2 YYREEE (reference sequence). The CDR3 is 14 amino acids. Written as DNA, the CDR3 is TGTGCCAGCAGCGTGACAGGGGGCGAGACTGAAGCTTTCTTT. Amino acid sequence: CASSVTGGETEAFF.

The chain is built from TRBV11-2 and TRBJ2-5; D is unresolved. The CDR3 contains 15 residues. The V end was cut by 4 bases, the J end by 1 base, with 13 bases between. Germline-derived CDR1 and CDR2 are SGHAT and FQNNGV. For the CDR3, the DNA is TGTGCCAGCAGCTATACCCGAGGCGGCCAAGAGACCCAGTACTTC. This codes for CASSYTRGGQETQYF.

Notes on this clone: The same CDR3 is also encoded by other DNA sequences in this sample. This chain joins TRBV7-9 and TRBJ1-3; 8 bases line up with TRBD1. V shed 5 bases and J 0 bases; nucleotides not matched to a gene: 3. The germline V gene encodes CDR1 SEHNR and CDR2 FQNEAQ (reference sequence). The CDR3 is 15 residues long. CDR3 DNA: TGTGCCAGCAGCCTTACAGGGGGCTCTGGAAACACCATATATTTT. Amino acid sequence: CASSLTGGSGNTIYF.

V gene TRBV28 combines with J gene TRBJ2-2; D is undetermined. V dropped 5 bases and J dropped 1 base, with 8 bases sitting between them. Germline-derived CDR1 and CDR2 are MDHEN and SYDVKM. The CDR3 is made up of 14 amino acids. The DNA for the CDR3 is TGTGCCAGCAGTCCGCGTCTGAACACCGGGGAGCTGTTTTTT. Translating gives CASSPRLNTGELFF.

The chain combines TRBV5-1 with TRBJ2-7, with TRBD2 matching 9 bases. Per the germline V gene, CDR1 is SGHRS and CDR2 is YFSETQ. The CDR3 extends over 16 amino acids. Unmatched junction bases numbered 10, after V lost 0 bases and J lost 6 bases. DNA for the CDR3: TGCGCCAGCAGCTTGGCCGGTGTAGCGGGAGATGCCGAGCAGTACTTC. Protein product: CASSLAGVAGDAEQYF.

The chain combines TRBV7-9 with TRBJ2-3, with 11 nucleotides matching TRBD2. Looked up from germline, CDR1 is SEHNR and CDR2 is FQNEAQ (reference sequence). J gave up 4 bases and V 5 bases, and 8 bases lay outside the gene matches. CDR3 length equals 16 residues. CDR3 amino acids: CASSKTSGSFSDTQYF. In nucleotides, the CDR3 is TGTGCCAGCAGCAAAACTAGCGGGAGTTTCTCAGATACGCAGTATTTT.

The count of this clone is one. The V and J genes are TRBV29-1 and TRBJ2-6; TRBD1 is a possible D gene (6 bases). Per the germline V gene, CDR1 is SQVTM and CDR2 is ANQGSEA. CDR3 length: 14 residues. Trimming removed 6 bases from V and 1 base from J, with 10 bases in between. The CDR3 DNA follows: TGCAGCGTCCTACAGGGTTCTGGGGCCAACGTCCTGACTTTC. It yields the protein CSVLQGSGANVLTF. Full variable domain (rest looked up from reference TRBV29-1 and TRBJ2-6): SAVISQKPSRDICQRGTSLTIQCQVDSQVTMMFWYRQQPGQSLTLIATANQGSEATYESGFVIDKFPISRPNLTFSTLTVSNMSPEDSSIYLCSVLQGSGANVLTFGAGSRLTVL.

V gene TRBV10-1 combines with J gene TRBJ2-7, with D uncertain. The V gene lost 8 bases and the J gene lost 2 bases, with 10 bases spanning the gap. CDR1 WNHNN and CDR2 SYGVQD come from the germline V gene (reference sequence). The CDR3 covers 12 residues. The CDR3 DNA reads as TGCGCCAGCGTCGGCCGCGCCTACGAGCAGTACTTC. Its protein is CASVGRAYEQYF.

The chain is built from TRBV5-1 and TRBJ1-2; tentatively, D is TRBD1 (5 bases). V was trimmed by 4 bases and J by 7 bases, leaving 17 bases between them. This CDR3 spans 14 amino acids. Germline lookup yields CDR1 SGHRS and CDR2 YFSETQ. The CDR3 sequence: CASSVAGLDGGYTF. CDR3 nucleotide sequence: TGCGCCAGCAGCGTGGCAGGGCTCGATGGTGGCTACACCTTC.

This chain joins TRBV19 and TRBJ2-2; no definite D call. The CDR3 length is 11 residues. Trimming stripped 5 bases from V and 9 bases from J, with 7 bases between. Per the germline V gene, CDR1 is LNHDA and CDR2 is SQIVND (reference sequence). Here the CDR3 DNA reads TGTGCCAGTAGTCGACCCCGGGAGCTGTTTTTT. Amino acid sequence: CASSRPRELFF.